A single sample is the source of the 29 T cell receptor beta chains below, sequenced in a study of cytomegalovirus exposure and HLA in healthy donors. It was with 60 Vbeta and 13 Jbeta primers that the PCR ran. The assay was immunoSEQ multiplex PCR, and TCRdb's table has in-frame clones only and misses some. This repertoire includes some 52,000 clones. Sequences were obtained from PBMCs. These receptors all stem from a woman in her sixties in good health and CMV-seropositive.

This chain joins TRBV5-1 and TRBJ1-1, with D uncertain. Trimming took off 0 bases at V and 4 bases at J, with 10 bases between the two ends. CDR1 SGHRS and CDR2 YFSETQ come from the germline V gene. The length of the CDR3 is 14 residues. The CDR3 coding sequence is TGCGCCAGCAGCTTGGAGGGTGCGGGCACTGAAGCTTTCTTT. Encoded protein: CASSLEGAGTEAFF.

The CDR3 region is CASSIAGQPSGEQYF. As DNA, the CDR3 is TGTGCCAGTAGTATAGCTGGACAGCCCTCGGGAGAGCAGTACTTC. V and J are TRBV19 and TRBJ2-7, with D possibly TRBD1 on 6 matching bases. Germline loops: CDR1 LNHDA, CDR2 SQIVND (reference sequence). The ends were cut back, 1 base at V and 7 bases at J, with 17 bases in the middle. The CDR3 is 15 residues long.

The genes are TRBV10-1 and TRBJ2-5; 7 nucleotides match TRBD1. The length of the CDR3 is 16 residues. V lost 2 bases and J lost 4; bases outside the gene matches: 10. Per the germline V gene, CDR1 is WNHNN and CDR2 is SYGVQD (reference sequence). CDR3 sequence reads: CASSELHSGTVETQYF. CDR3 coding DNA: TGCGCCAGCAGTGAGCTCCATTCCGGGACAGTAGAGACCCAGTACTTC.

The chain joins TRBV7-2 to TRBJ2-5; maybe TRBD2 (5 bases). The CDR3 has 14 amino acids. The V end was cut by 5 bases, the J end by 4 bases, with 14 bases between. Germline CDR1 and CDR2: SGHTA and FQGNSA. The CDR3 DNA reads TGTGCCAGCAGCGCTATTACGGGATCAGAGACCCAGTACTTC. As protein: CASSAITGSETQYF.

This rearrangement joins TRBV6-5 to TRBJ2-7; tentative D call: TRBD1 (7 bases). The CDR3 is made up of 16 amino acids. Trimming removed 0 bases at V and 4 bases at J, with 16 bases between. Germline lookup yields CDR1 MNHEY and CDR2 SVGAGI. The CDR3 DNA sequence: TGTGCCAGCAGTTACTCTGGAGGCGGGACAGTGTACGAGCAGTACTTC. Amino acid sequence: CASSYSGGGTVYEQYF.

The rearrangement links TRBV5-1 to TRBJ2-6; D is perhaps TRBD1 (5 bases). V lost 7 bases and J lost 4, with 15 bases in between. The CDR3 is 15 amino acids. Germline-derived CDR1 and CDR2 are SGHRS and YFSETQ. The CDR3 DNA is TGCGCCAGCTTAGGTGGGGCGGCAGGGGCCAACGTCCTGACTTTC. Translated, it gives CASLGGAAGANVLTF.

CDR3 sequence (DNA): TGTGCCAGCAGCCAACTTCGCGGGGGGGCAGCAGAGACCCAGTACTTC. It specifies CASSQLRGGAAETQYF. The chain links TRBV7-6 to TRBJ2-5, with 9 bases that match TRBD2. The ends lost 5 bases at V and 4 bases at J; junction bases unmatched: 11. The germline CDR1 and CDR2 sequences are SGHVS and FNYEAQ. This CDR3 has 16 amino acids.

The chain joins TRBV5-5 to TRBJ1-2; 7 nucleotides agree with TRBD1. V lost 9 bases and J lost 1; bases outside the gene matches: 12. This CDR3 contains 15 residues. CDR1 is SGHKS and CDR2 is YYEKEE in the germline V gene (reference sequence). For the CDR3, the DNA is TGTGCCACCAACGAGGGGACAGCAAATAACTATGGCTACACCTTC. It translates to CATNEGTANNYGYTF.

As for this clone: A read error may produce the germline difference seen at one junction end. The V call is TRBV7-6, the J call TRBJ2-1; 7 nucleotides match TRBD1. Germline V gene data show CDR1 as SGHVS and CDR2 as FNYEAQ. This CDR3 contains 16 residues. CDR3 bases: TGTGCCAGCAGCATAGGACAGGCGAGCTCCGACAATGAGCAGTTCTTC. It yields the protein CASSIGQASSDNEQFF.

CDR3: CAGATGPGETQYF. In nucleotides, the CDR3 is TGTGCCGGCGCTACAGGGCCGGGGGAGACCCAGTACTTC. The chain has TRBV6-1 and TRBJ2-5, with D tentatively TRBD1 (6 bases). The germline V and J ends were trimmed by 11 bases and 5 bases, with 18 bases remaining between them. CDR3 length: 13 residues. Germline V gene sequence: CDR1 MNHNS, CDR2 SASEGT.

This rearrangement joins TRBV5-1 to TRBJ1-1; 7 positions match TRBD1. CDR1 and CDR2 (germline): SGHRS, YFSETQ. The CDR3 sequence is 16 residues long. V shed 0 bases, J shed 1 base, and the junction held 6 bases outside the gene matches. CDR3 bases: TGCGCCAGCAGCTTGGCAGGACAGGACCAGAACACTGAAGCTTTCTTT. Its protein product is CASSLAGQDQNTEAFF.

The rearrangement links TRBV6-4 to TRBJ2-3; D possibly corresponds to TRBD2 (7 bases). The ends were cut back, 2 bases at V and 3 bases at J, with 12 bases in the middle. There are 15 residues in the CDR3. Germline V CDR1 and CDR2: MRHNA, SNTAGT. The DNA for the CDR3 is TGTGCCAGCAGTGACGGGGGGGGGCCGACAGATACGCAGTATTTT. This gives the protein CASSDGGGPTDTQYF.

The CDR3 here is CASSRGENSGQPQHF. The CDR3 region has the DNA TGTGCCAGCTCACGCGGGGAAAATTCGGGACAGCCCCAGCATTTT. The genes are TRBV18 and TRBJ1-5; D uncertain. V was pared by 4 bases and J by 7 bases, with 17 bases between. The CDR3 is 15 residues long. The germline gives CDR1 KGHSH, CDR2 LQKENI.

This chain uses TRBV6-4 with TRBJ1-5; no firm D call. Between the trimmed V and J ends, which lost 3 bases and 4 bases, there was a span of 10 bases. This CDR3 spans 14 amino acids. Germline V gene sequence: CDR1 MRHNA, CDR2 SNTAGT. As DNA, the CDR3 is TGTGCCAGCAGTGATGAGGGCGGAAATCAGCCCCAGCATTTT. It is translated as CASSDEGGNQPQHF.

This chain connects TRBV19 to TRBJ1-1; 8 nucleotides line up with TRBD1. Unmatched junction bases numbered 3, after V lost 5 bases and J lost 1 base. CDR1 is LNHDA, CDR2 SQIVND, per germline (reference sequence). CDR3 size: 14 residues. The DNA for the CDR3 is TGTGCCAGTAGTGCAACAGGGGGGAACACTGAAGCTTTCTTT. This gives the protein CASSATGGNTEAFF.

The V call is TRBV7-9, the J call TRBJ2-3, with 7 bases matching TRBD1. CDR3 length equals 14 residues. The V and J ends lost 6 bases and 9 bases, in that order; junction bases with no gene match: 12. CDR1 and CDR2 from the germline V gene are SEHNR and FQNEAQ (reference sequence). The CDR3 sequence: CASSSGTASKTQYF. CDR3 nucleotide sequence: TGTGCCAGCAGTTCCGGGACAGCATCGAAGACGCAGTATTTT.

V usage is TRBV10-3 and J usage is TRBJ1-2, with D perhaps matching TRBD1 (5 bases). The CDR3 extends over 15 amino acids. Looked up from germline, CDR1 is ENHRY and CDR2 is SYGVKD. Trimming removed 0 bases at V and 4 bases at J, with 12 bases between. The CDR3 spells CAISESIGASYGYTF. Here the CDR3 DNA reads TGTGCCATCAGTGAGTCCATAGGGGCGAGCTATGGCTACACCTTC.

The V call is TRBV27, the J call TRBJ1-5, with D possibly being TRBD1 (6 bases). V lost 8 bases and J 6 bases, leaving 17 bases between the germline ends. The germline CDR1 and CDR2 sequences are MNHEY and SMNVEV (reference sequence). The CDR3 totals 14 residues. Written as DNA, the CDR3 is TGTGCCAGCGGAAAGACAGGCGCGGCTCAGCCCCAGCATTTT. Protein sequence: CASGKTGAAQPQHF.

CDR3 amino acids: CASSLGRAYEQYF. The CDR3 bases are TGTGCCAGCAGCTTGGGCAGGGCCTACGAGCAGTACTTC. The chain uses TRBV5-6 and TRBJ2-7; a possible D gene is TRBD1 (5 bases). V was trimmed by 0 bases and J by 2 bases, leaving 6 bases between them. Germline lookup yields CDR1 SGHDT and CDR2 YYEEEE. The CDR3 covers 13 residues.

The rearrangement joins TRBV15 to TRBJ2-3; no clear D gene. The CDR3 has 15 residues. CDR1 LNHNV and CDR2 YYDKDF come from the germline V gene (reference sequence). The germline V and J ends were trimmed by 0 bases and 6 bases, with 13 bases remaining between them. The CDR3 DNA reads TGTGCCACCAGCAGAGACCCGAACTCCTGGGATACGCAGTATTTT. It is translated as CATSRDPNSWDTQYF.

The V call is TRBV18, the J call TRBJ1-6; no reliable D call. The V gene lost 5 bases and the J gene lost 6 bases, with 11 bases spanning the gap. This CDR3 is built from 14 residues. The germline V gene has CDR1 KGHSH and CDR2 LQKENI. The CDR3: CASSAIEGNSPLHF. The CDR3 bases are TGTGCCAGCTCAGCCATAGAGGGTAATTCACCCCTCCACTTT.

J is TRBJ1-4 and V is TRBV12-5, with 7 bases aligning to TRBD1. The CDR3 consists of 14 residues. Germline CDR1 LGHNT, CDR2 FRNRAP. Losses at the gene ends were 9 bases for V and 7 bases for J; bases not matched to a gene: 11. The CDR3 DNA reads as TGTGCTAGGGGCTTCAGGGGGGAGGTTGAAAAACTGTTTTTT. Encoded protein: CARGFRGEVEKLFF.

V usage is TRBV10-3 and J usage is TRBJ2-3, with D perhaps matching TRBD2 (5 bases). Trimming pared 4 bases from V and 5 bases from J, leaving 19 bases between. CDR3 length equals 16 residues. In germline, CDR1 is ENHRY, CDR2 SYGVKD. The CDR3 is CAISGHRTEDEDTQYF. CDR3 sequence (DNA): TGTGCCATCAGTGGCCACCGGACGGAGGATGAAGATACGCAGTATTTT.

V is TRBV6-5 and J is TRBJ2-2; D is perhaps TRBD1 (5 bases). Germline V CDR1 and CDR2: MNHEY, SVGAGI. The CDR3 loop spans 12 amino acids. V lost 6 bases and J 3 bases, leaving 5 bases between the germline ends. CDR3 protein: CASSRDTGELFF. The CDR3 nucleotides are TGTGCCAGCAGCAGGGACACCGGGGAGCTGTTTTTT.

The genes are TRBV2 and TRBJ2-5, with TRBD2 matching over 10 bases. The germline gives CDR1 SNHLY, CDR2 FYNNEI. After removal of 6 bases from V and 5 bases from J, the junction contained 9 bases not matched to a gene. CDR3 size: 15 residues. CDR3 sequence: CASRPAGGPSETQYF. CDR3 sequence (DNA): TGTGCCAGCAGGCCAGCGGGGGGGCCGTCGGAGACCCAGTACTTC.

This chain connects TRBV6-5 to TRBJ1-3; TRBD1 is a possible D gene (6 bases). Trimming pared 0 bases from V and 4 bases from J, leaving 13 bases between. Germline assignment: CDR1 MNHEY and CDR2 SVGAGI. This CDR3 is built from 16 residues. The CDR3 sequence: CASSYSSRQEGNTIYF. The CDR3 DNA reads as TGTGCCAGCAGTTACTCTTCGAGACAGGAAGGAAACACCATATATTTT.

The gene calls are TRBV13 and TRBJ2-7; TRBD1 matches at 7 bases. The CDR3 length is 14 residues. V lost 3 bases, J lost 0 bases, and 2 bases stayed unmatched. Germline-derived CDR1 and CDR2 are PRHDT and FYEKMQ (reference sequence). CDR3 sequence: CASSFRTGSYEQYF. DNA of the CDR3: TGTGCCAGCAGCTTCCGGACAGGCTCCTACGAGCAGTACTTC.

The rearrangement uses TRBV18 and TRBJ1-2; perhaps TRBD1 as D (6 bases). Germline V gene data show CDR1 as KGHSH and CDR2 as LQKENI. V was cut by 1 base and J by 8 bases, with 20 bases left in between. The CDR3 has 16 residues. The CDR3, as DNA: TGTGCCAGCTCACCACAAGGGTCGAAACAGGGCGTAGGCTACACCTTC. This codes for CASSPQGSKQGVGYTF.

The V gene is TRBV19, the J gene TRBJ1-1; D is undetermined. The germline V and J ends were trimmed by 3 bases and 5 bases, with 7 bases remaining between them. The length of the CDR3 is 12 residues. CDR1 LNHDA and CDR2 SQIVND come from the germline V gene (reference sequence). This CDR3 is CASSMSQTEAFF. The CDR3 nucleotides are TGTGCCAGTAGTATGTCACAGACTGAAGCTTTCTTT. The full variable domain, rest sourced from reference TRBV19 and TRBJ1-1, is DGGITQSPKYLFRKEGQNVTLSCEQNLNHDAMYWYRQDPGQGLRLIYYSQIVNDFQKGDIAEGYSVSREKKESFPLTVTSAQKNPTAFYLCASSMSQTEAFFGQGTRLTVV.